These 2 T cell receptor beta chains were all obtained from the same sample, sequenced in a study of T cells in Graves' hyperthyroidism and ophthalmopathy. Amplified TCR beta CDR3 regions came from RNA transcripts. The HTBI primer set drove a first-round RT-PCR of the TCR CDR3. TCRdb used MiXCR to reprocess the multiplex PCR reads, holding one entry per CDR3 protein. The data hold hundreds of thousands of distinct CDR3 sequences, with roughly 15% observed a single time. Material for sequencing was blood. These receptors were collected from a woman in her thirties or forties with Graves' ophthalmopathy.

Ten or more counts support this clonotype. This chain joins TRBV28 and TRBJ2-7; D is possibly TRBD1 or TRBD2 (6 bases each). The V end was cut by 6 bases, the J end by 1 base, with 16 bases between. Germline loops: CDR1 MDHEN, CDR2 SYDVKM. CDR3 length: 15 residues. DNA of the CDR3: TGTGCCAGCAGCCCACCCCGGGGGCTTTCCTACGAGCAGTACTTC. It specifies CASSPPRGLSYEQYF.

This clonotype was seen repeatedly, ten times or more. The gene calls are TRBV28 and TRBJ1-3, with D possibly being TRBD1 (6 bases). The CDR3 contains 12 residues. Germline V gives CDR1 MDHEN, CDR2 SYDVKM. V was pared by 5 bases and J by 9 bases, with 11 bases between. CDR3 in amino acids: CASSQRGSTIYF. The CDR3 nucleotides read TGTGCCAGCAGTCAGAGGGGGTCCACCATATATTTT.